The 32 T cell receptor beta chains below were found in one sample sequenced in a study of blood T cell repertoires in COVID-19. Measured with immunoSEQ multiplex PCR; TCRdb has only the in-frame clones, and not every one. The sample comprises about 170,000 clones, 70% to 90% of which are singletons, and 9.5% to 13% rests with the top ten. Sequenced input: peripheral blood. These receptors were collected from a woman aged 60-75 years with COVID-19, enrolled during active disease.

This chain uses TRBV11-3 with TRBJ2-2; the D is unclear. The V end was cut by 0 bases, the J end by 10 bases, with 15 bases between. Germline assignment: CDR1 SGHNT and CDR2 YENEEA. This CDR3 is 15 amino acids long. The CDR3 sequence is CASSLDQVTSQELFF. As DNA, the CDR3 is TGTGCCAGCAGCTTAGATCAAGTGACTTCGCAGGAGCTGTTTTTT.

The chain has TRBV6-5 and TRBJ2-1; 8 positions match TRBD1. CDR1 MNHEY and CDR2 SVGAGI come from the germline V gene. Losses at the gene ends were 2 bases for V and 5 bases for J; bases not matched to a gene: 5. The CDR3 runs to 15 residues. The CDR3 reads CASSYGQGADNEQFF. CDR3 coding DNA: TGTGCCAGCAGTTACGGGCAGGGGGCAGACAATGAGCAGTTCTTC.

This chain uses TRBV18 with TRBJ2-7; TRBD1 agrees at 8 bases. CDR1 is KGHSH, CDR2 LQKENI, per germline. This CDR3 has 13 residues. V was clipped by 6 bases and J by 4 bases; unmatched bases: 5. CDR3: CASSGDRSYEQYF. The DNA for the CDR3 is TGTGCCAGCTCGGGGGACAGGTCGTACGAGCAGTACTTC.

The CDR3 reads CASSGSRGDEQFF. The CDR3 region has the DNA TGTGCCAGCAGTGGATCCCGTGGAGATGAGCAGTTCTTC. V is TRBV27 and J is TRBJ2-1; D is ambiguous. The CDR3 spans 13 residues. The V gene's germline CDR1 is MNHEY and CDR2 SMNVEV (reference sequence). With 5 bases removed from V and 8 bases from J, the gap between germline ends came to 13 bases.

The chain couples TRBV3-1 (or the pseudogene TRBV3-2) to TRBJ2-7; 12 bases are a match to TRBD2. The CDR3 is 15 amino acids. Germline assignment: CDR1 LGHDT and CDR2 YNNKEL (reference sequence). V gave up 4 bases and J gave up 3 bases; unmatched junction bases: 4. The DNA of the CDR3 is TGTGCCAGCAGCCTGCGGACTAGCGGGAACTACGAGCAGTACTTC. Protein sequence: CASSLRTSGNYEQYF.

The chain recombines TRBV6-2 or TRBV6-3 with TRBJ2-1; 9 bases match TRBD2. J was trimmed by 7 bases and V by 2 bases; bases with no gene match: 15. The CDR3 has 18 amino acids. In germline, CDR1 is MNHEY, CDR2 SVGEGT. This CDR3 is CASSYPTGEASGTNEQFF. CDR3 bases: TGTGCCAGCAGTTACCCGACAGGTGAGGCTAGCGGGACGAATGAGCAGTTCTTC.

V gene TRBV4-3 combines with J gene TRBJ2-4; D is unclear. Germline loops: CDR1 LGHNA, CDR2 YSLEER. The CDR3 is 14 amino acids. V lost 0 bases to trimming and J lost 7 bases, with 10 bases between them. CDR3 DNA: TGCGCCAGCAGCCAAGACTGGCCCGGGAACATTCAGTACTTC. Translating gives CASSQDWPGNIQYF.

This clone has only one observation. V usage is TRBV24-1 and J usage is TRBJ1-2; D unclear. Germline loops: CDR1 KGHDR, CDR2 SFDVKD. The V gene lost 5 bases and the J gene lost 4 bases, with 4 bases spanning the gap. The CDR3 sequence is 11 residues long. The CDR3 DNA follows: TGTGCCACCAGTGCCGGCTATGGCTACACCTTC. Amino acid sequence: CATSAGYGYTF.

The V and J genes are TRBV6-2 or TRBV6-3 and TRBJ2-7; 7 bases agree with TRBD1. The junction had 8 bases not matched to a gene; V was cut back by 6 bases and J by 0 bases. The V gene's germline CDR1 is MNHEY and CDR2 SVGEGT. CDR3 length: 15 residues. Here the CDR3 DNA reads TGTGCCAGCAGGTACACCGGGACAGCCTCCTACGAGCAGTACTTC. It is translated as CASRYTGTASYEQYF.

In the case of this clone: The sample contains more than one DNA sequence encoding this CDR3. The chain recombines TRBV6-4 with TRBJ2-3, with TRBD1 identical over 9 bases. CDR3 length: 15 amino acids. With V trimmed by 0 bases and J by 4 bases, 2 bases remained unmatched. Germline values: CDR1 MRHNA, CDR2 SNTAGT. The CDR3 region has the DNA TGTGCCAGCAGTGACTCAACAGGGGGCGCAGATACGCAGTATTTT. Its translation is CASSDSTGGADTQYF.

The chain has TRBV5-4 and TRBJ1-3; TRBD1 matches 7 bases. Germline V gene sequence: CDR1 SGHNT, CDR2 YYREEE (reference sequence). This CDR3 comprises 14 residues. The ends lost 10 bases at V and 2 bases at J; junction bases unmatched: 9. CDR3 coding DNA: TGTGCCCTCTCCCCGGACAGGCCTGGAAACACCATATATTTT. Protein: CALSPDRPGNTIYF. The full variable domain, rest sourced from reference TRBV5-4 and TRBJ1-3, is ETGVTQSPTHLIKTRGQQVTLRCSSQSGHNTVSWYQQALGQGPQFIFQYYREEENGRGNFPPRFSGLQFPNYSSELNVNALELDDSALYLCALSPDRPGNTIYFGEGSWLTVV.

This chain links TRBV7-2 with TRBJ2-4, with TRBD2 matching over 14 bases. The CDR3 totals 16 residues. The trim removed 5 bases at V and 9 bases at J, leaving 9 bases unmatched. The germline CDR1 and CDR2 sequences are SGHTA and FQGNSA. CDR3 coding DNA: TGTGCCAGCAGCCCCCGACTAGCGGGAGGGATGAGCATTCAGTACTTC. This gives the protein CASSPRLAGGMSIQYF. The complete variable domain, with remaining parts taken from reference TRBV7-2 and TRBJ2-4, reads GAGVSQSPSNKVTEKGKDVELRCDPISGHTALYWYRQSLGQGLEFLIYFQGNSAPDKSGLPSDRFSAERTGGSVSTLTIQRTQQEDSAVYLCASSPRLAGGMSIQYFGAGTRLSVL.

This chain uses TRBV5-8 with TRBJ2-5, with 8 bases aligning to TRBD1. The CDR3 consists of 15 residues. Losses at the gene ends were 3 bases for V and 3 bases for J; bases not matched to a gene: 7. Germline V gene sequence: CDR1 SGHTS, CDR2 YDEGEE. CDR3 nucleotide sequence: TGTGCCAGCAGCTCGATGACAGGGGTTAAAGAGACCCAGTACTTC. This gives the protein CASSSMTGVKETQYF.

This clone is a singleton in its sample. CDR3: CASSRGGSHEQYF. In nucleotides, the CDR3 is TGTGCCAGCTCCCGGGGAGGGTCCCACGAGCAGTACTTC. The rearrangement links TRBV18 to TRBJ2-7; 7 positions match TRBD2. Trimming removed 6 bases from V and 5 bases from J; junction bases left unmatched: 7. There are 13 residues in the CDR3. Germline V gene sequence: CDR1 KGHSH, CDR2 LQKENI. Complete variable domain (other parts from reference TRBV18 and TRBJ2-7): NAGVMQNPRHLVRRRGQEARLRCSPMKGHSHVYWYRQLPEEGLKFMVYLQKENIIDESGMPKERFSAEFPKEGPSILRIQQVVRGDSAAYFCASSRGGSHEQYFGPGTRLTVT.

The V call is TRBV9, the J call TRBJ2-3, with D perhaps matching TRBD1 (5 bases). Trimming removed 0 bases at V and 4 bases at J, with 9 bases between. The CDR3 is 14 residues long. Looked up from germline, CDR1 is SGDLS and CDR2 is YYNGEE. The CDR3 here is CASSVGSGSDTQYF. In DNA, the CDR3 is TGTGCCAGCAGCGTAGGGTCAGGGTCAGATACGCAGTATTTT.

The chain joins TRBV7-8 to TRBJ1-4, with 8 bases lining up with TRBD1. The CDR3 totals 15 residues. Losses at the gene ends were 5 bases for V and 7 bases for J; bases not matched to a gene: 9. The germline V gene has CDR1 SGHVS and CDR2 FQNEAQ. This CDR3 reads CASSLGQGLTEKLFF. As DNA, the CDR3 is TGTGCCAGCAGCCTCGGACAGGGCCTTACTGAAAAACTGTTTTTT.

This sequence joins TRBV6-5 and TRBJ2-7; 7 bases are shared with TRBD1. Trimming removed 10 bases from V and 7 bases from J; junction bases left unmatched: 13. The germline gives CDR1 MNHEY, CDR2 SVGAGI. This CDR3 is built from 13 residues. CDR3 loop: CANSRDSPLEQYF. The CDR3 nucleotides read TGTGCCAACTCCCGGGACAGTCCTCTGGAGCAGTACTTC.

This clone has a single count. This sequence joins TRBV28 and TRBJ2-4; TRBD1 matches at 7 bases. The CDR3 length is 16 residues. Germline trimming cut 0 bases from V and 1 base from J; bases unmatched to any gene: 3. Per germline, CDR1 MDHEN and CDR2 SYDVKM. In DNA form, the CDR3 reads TGTGCCAGCAGTTTATGGCAGGGGGTTGCCAAAAACATTCAGTACTTC. Translated: CASSLWQGVAKNIQYF.

The chain couples TRBV12-3 or TRBV12-4 to TRBJ1-5; D possibly corresponds to TRBD1 (6 bases). The CDR3 extends over 13 amino acids. The V and J ends lost 4 bases and 3 bases respectively, with 7 bases between them. CDR3 sequence: CASSSGDNQPQHF. In DNA, the CDR3 is TGTGCCAGCAGTTCAGGGGACAATCAGCCCCAGCATTTT.

The chain couples TRBV24-1 to TRBJ2-1; 8 nucleotides line up with TRBD1. There are 15 residues in the CDR3. V gave up 4 bases and J gave up 10 bases; unmatched junction bases: 11. CDR1 and CDR2 from the germline V gene are KGHDR and SFDVKD. For the CDR3, the DNA is TGTGCCACCAGTGACCGAGTAGGACAGGGAATGGAGCAGTTCTTC. Translation: CATSDRVGQGMEQFF.

V gene TRBV6-2 or TRBV6-3 combines with J gene TRBJ2-1; D is unresolved. Germline V gene data show CDR1 as MNHEY and CDR2 as SVGEGT. CDR3 length equals 13 residues. V lost 6 bases and J lost 8, with 14 bases in between. For the CDR3, the DNA is TGTGCCAGCAGCGAGGTGTCAGACGATGAGCAGTTCTTC. It codes for CASSEVSDDEQFF.

The chain carries TRBV29-1 and TRBJ2-2; D gene ambiguous. Per germline, CDR1 SQVTM and CDR2 ANQGSEA. Trimming pared 4 bases from V and 1 base from J, leaving 4 bases between. There are 12 residues in the CDR3. For the CDR3, the DNA is TGCAGCGTTGTCGTGAACACCGGGGAGCTGTTTTTT. This codes for CSVVVNTGELFF.

V and J are TRBV24-1 and TRBJ1-4, with a tentative D call TRBD1 (5 bases). Trimming took 3 bases from V and 7 from J, leaving 14 bases between them. The CDR3 runs 15 residues. CDR1 and CDR2 (germline): KGHDR, SFDVKD. DNA for the CDR3: TGTGCCACCAGTGATGTGGATAGGACACCTGAAAAACTGTTTTTT. Translating it yields CATSDVDRTPEKLFF.

This chain links TRBV27 with TRBJ1-2, with D possibly being TRBD1 (6 bases). The CDR3 has 15 amino acids. The V end lost 5 bases, the J end lost 1 base, and 14 bases lay between the germline ends. The V gene's germline CDR1 is MNHEY and CDR2 SMNVEV (reference sequence). The CDR3, as DNA: TGTGCCAGCAGTCGGCGGACAGCCTATAACTATGGCTACACCTTC. It is translated as CASSRRTAYNYGYTF.

The rearrangement links TRBV24-1 to TRBJ1-2, with D possibly matching TRBD1 (6 bases). The CDR3 spans 14 residues. V lost 5 bases and J 3 bases, leaving 12 bases between the germline ends. In germline, CDR1 is KGHDR, CDR2 SFDVKD. The CDR3 sequence is CATSAQGSDYGYTF. As DNA, the CDR3 is TGTGCCACCAGTGCCCAGGGGAGCGACTATGGCTACACCTTC.

The chain links TRBV19 to TRBJ1-2; D unresolved. This CDR3 is 14 amino acids long. Germline V lookup: CDR1 LNHDA, CDR2 SQIVND (reference sequence). V was pared by 1 base and J by 6 bases, with 12 bases between. CDR3 DNA: TGTGCCAGTAGTATAGGAGGCATTAGCAATGGCTACACCTTC. It codes for CASSIGGISNGYTF.

The chain carries TRBV30 and TRBJ1-6; possibly TRBD1 for D (5 bases). Trimming shortened V by 4 bases and J by 10 bases, and 20 bases separated the two germline ends. Per germline, CDR1 GTSNPN and CDR2 SVGIG (reference sequence). The CDR3 has 15 amino acids. The CDR3 protein is CAWTRPWGVASPLHF. Here the CDR3 DNA reads TGTGCCTGGACAAGACCTTGGGGGGTTGCATCACCCCTCCACTTT.

This chain connects TRBV19 to TRBJ2-1, with TRBD2 identical over 13 bases. Germline CDR1 reads LNHDA; CDR2 reads SQIVND (reference sequence). V was pared by 7 bases and J by 0 bases, with 12 bases of the junction left unmatched. The CDR3 covers 19 residues. The CDR3 protein is CASTKTSGRLTSSYNEQFF. CDR3 in DNA: TGTGCCAGTACCAAGACTAGCGGGAGGCTAACCAGCTCCTACAATGAGCAGTTCTTC. The full variable domain, with the rest looked up from reference TRBV19 and TRBJ2-1, is DGGITQSPKYLFRKEGQNVTLSCEQNLNHDAMYWYRQDPGQGLRLIYYSQIVNDFQKGDIAEGYSVSREKKESFPLTVTSAQKNPTAFYLCASTKTSGRLTSSYNEQFFGPGTRLTVL.

J is TRBJ1-1 and V is TRBV4-3; unclear D gene. Per germline, CDR1 LGHNA and CDR2 YSLEER. V shed 1 base and J shed 1 base, with 10 bases lying between them. The CDR3 totals 15 residues. The DNA of the CDR3 is TGCGCCAGCAGCCAAGGCGGGGTGGGGAACACTGAAGCTTTCTTT. Encoded protein: CASSQGGVGNTEAFF.

This chain uses TRBV5-1 with TRBJ2-1; D is unclear. Germline V gene data show CDR1 as SGHRS and CDR2 as YFSETQ. This CDR3 contains 12 residues. Trimming removed 0 bases at V and 6 bases at J, with 4 bases between. CDR3 DNA sequence: TGCGCCAGCAGCTTGGCCGTCAATGAGCAGTTCTTC. Residues: CASSLAVNEQFF. The whole variable domain, filled in from reference TRBV5-1 and TRBJ2-1, reads KAGVTQTPRYLIKTRGQQVTLSCSPISGHRSVSWYQQTPGQGLQFLFEYFSETQRNKGNFPGRFSGRQFSNSRSEMNVSTLELGDSALYLCASSLAVNEQFFGPGTRLTVL.

This chain links TRBV29-1 with TRBJ2-1; TRBD2 matches at 9 bases. Germline V CDR1 and CDR2: SQVTM, ANQGSEA. Trimming cost V 7 bases and J 7 bases; bases outside gene matches: 8. The CDR3 is 13 amino acids. The CDR3, as DNA: TGCAGCGCTGTGGGGACTAGCAGGAATGAGCAGTTCTTC. It translates to CSAVGTSRNEQFF.

The chain recombines TRBV24-1 with TRBJ2-5; a weak D match, TRBD1 (6 bases). From germline, CDR1 is KGHDR and CDR2 SFDVKD. This CDR3 spans 13 amino acids. V was pared by 7 bases and J by 2 bases, with 10 bases between. CDR3 sequence: CATSQGSQETQYF. CDR3 bases: TGTGCCACCAGCCAGGGGTCTCAAGAGACCCAGTACTTC.